The next 9 T cell receptor beta chains were all read from a single sample in a study of shared clonotypes between healthy human individuals. The repertoire was sequenced with immunoSEQ multiplex PCR; TCRdb's copy has only in-frame clones and lacks some. The sample yields around 1.6 million clones, 95% to 99% seen once. Input material: naive CD4+ T cells sorted from blood. Indicated subset: CD45RA+ positively selected. The receptors stem from a man aged 25 to 45 in good health.

The gene calls are TRBV7-2 and TRBJ1-3; D remains unclear. Trimming shortened V by 1 base and J by 0 bases, and 16 bases separated the two germline ends. Germline CDR1 SGHTA, CDR2 FQGNSA. The CDR3 is made up of 18 amino acids. The CDR3: CASSLGGRKLSSGNTIYF. CDR3 coding DNA: TGTGCCAGCAGCTTAGGTGGCAGGAAGTTGAGCTCTGGAAACACCATATATTTT.

J is TRBJ2-2 and V is TRBV11-2; D not certain. V was clipped by 5 bases and J by 6 bases, with 7 bases between them. Germline V lookup: CDR1 SGHAT, CDR2 FQNNGV. This CDR3 spans 12 amino acids. DNA of the CDR3: TGTGCCAGCAGCCCGTGGGCCGGGGAGCTGTTTTTT. Translated: CASSPWAGELFF.

The chain recombines TRBV18 with TRBJ1-2, with D unclear. The germline V gene encodes CDR1 KGHSH and CDR2 LQKENI. The V end was cut by 5 bases, the J end by 3 bases, with 10 bases between. The CDR3 spans 13 residues. Written as DNA, the CDR3 is TGTGCCAGCTCAATCGGACCGGACTATGGCTACACCTTC. This gives the protein CASSIGPDYGYTF.

The rearrangement uses TRBV10-1 and TRBJ2-1; 14 bases match TRBD2. V shed 5 bases, J shed 4 bases, and the junction held 7 bases outside the gene matches. The CDR3 runs 17 residues. Germline-derived CDR1 and CDR2 are WNHNN and SYGVQD (reference sequence). The CDR3 DNA is TGCGCCAGCAGTAAGGGACTAGCGGGAGCAAGGTACAATGAGCAGTTCTTC. As protein: CASSKGLAGARYNEQFF.

This chain links TRBV7-2 with TRBJ2-7; 13 bases fit TRBD2. This CDR3 comprises 16 residues. Looked up from germline, CDR1 is SGHTA and CDR2 is FQGNSA. V gave up 5 bases and J gave up 6 bases; unmatched junction bases: 10. CDR3 in DNA: TGTGCCAGCAGCCCAAGGACTAGCGGGAGTATTCGCGAGCAGTACTTC. Protein sequence: CASSPRTSGSIREQYF.

The V call is TRBV19, the J call TRBJ1-2; no firm D call. The length of the CDR3 is 16 residues. CDR1 and CDR2 from the germline V gene are LNHDA and SQIVND (reference sequence). Trimming cost V 1 base and J 1 base, with 13 bases left between them. The CDR3 DNA sequence: TGTGCCAGTAGTATAGTACGCCTGACGATTAACTATGGCTACACCTTC. This codes for CASSIVRLTINYGYTF.

V is TRBV9 and J is TRBJ2-7; 9 nucleotides line up with TRBD2. Trimming at V came to 0 bases and at J to 3 bases, leaving 1 base not matched to a gene. Germline V gene sequence: CDR1 SGDLS, CDR2 YYNGEE. CDR3 length: 14 residues. CDR3 nucleotides: TGTGCCAGCAGCGTAGCTAGCGGGATCTACGAGCAGTACTTC. As protein: CASSVASGIYEQYF. Full variable domain (outside the CDR3, taken from reference TRBV9 and TRBJ2-7): DSGVTQTPKHLITATGQRVTLRCSPRSGDLSVYWYQQSLDQGLQFLIQYYNGEERAKGNILERFSAQQFPDLHSELNLSSLELGDSALYFCASSVASGIYEQYFGPGTRLTVT.

The chain joins TRBV7-3 to TRBJ2-3; unclear D gene. V lost 4 bases to trimming and J lost 1 base, with 9 bases between them. Germline-derived CDR1 and CDR2 are SGHTA and FQGTGA. The CDR3 loop spans 14 amino acids. Here the CDR3 reads CASSSLGGTDTQYF. The CDR3 nucleotides read TGTGCCAGCAGCTCCTTGGGCGGCACAGATACGCAGTATTTT.

This clone has just one count. V gene TRBV2 combines with J gene TRBJ2-7; 8 nucleotides match TRBD2. V lost 5 bases to trimming and J lost 5 bases; unmatched junction nucleotides: 5. The CDR3 is made up of 13 amino acids. Germline lookup yields CDR1 SNHLY and CDR2 FYNNEI. CDR3 in amino acids: CASSSGSSDEQYF. The CDR3 nucleotides are TGTGCCAGCAGTAGCGGGAGTTCCGACGAGCAGTACTTC.